These 19 T cell receptor beta chains originate from one sample sequenced in a study of T-cell reconstitution after alpha-beta-depleted transplantation in children. Construction of the TCRbeta library involved unique molecular identifiers. TCRdb itself ran the PCR reads through MiXCR, one entry per CDR3 protein. The sample records around 370,000 distinct CDR3 sequences, over 9% being singletons. The sample in question was PBMCs from the stem cell graft donor, obtained from the stem cell graft. These receptors all stem from a human donor who donated a stem cell graft to a child with acute lymphoblastic leukemia.

This clonotype occurred many times. CDR3 in amino acids: CASSLGENTEAFF. In nucleotides, the CDR3 is TGTGCCAGCAGCTTAGGGGAGAACACTGAAGCTTTCTTT. This rearrangement joins TRBV7-6 to TRBJ1-1; D uncertain. Looked up from germline, CDR1 is SGHVS and CDR2 is FNYEAQ. CDR3 size: 13 residues. Trimming cost V 1 base and J 1 base, with 4 bases left between them.

The chain employs TRBV11-2 and TRBJ2-7, with a weak D call TRBD1 (5 bases). The V gene lost 1 base and the J gene lost 2 bases, with 9 bases spanning the gap. Looked up from germline, CDR1 is SGHAT and CDR2 is FQNNGV. This CDR3 has 14 amino acids. The CDR3 region has the DNA TGTGCCAGCAGCTTAGGTACCAGGGCCTACGAGCAGTACTTC. Translating it yields CASSLGTRAYEQYF.

In DNA, the CDR3 is TGTGCCAGCAGCTTAAAACAGGGGCTAGAGCAGTACTTC. Its protein product is CASSLKQGLEQYF. The chain carries TRBV7-2 and TRBJ2-7; 7 nucleotides line up with TRBD1. The germline V gene has CDR1 SGHTA and CDR2 FQGNSA. V trimming: 2 bases; J trimming: 7 bases; junction bases outside the gene matches: 5. CDR3 length: 13 residues.

The table lists this clonotype with many counts. This chain uses TRBV27 with TRBJ1-6, with a possible D match to TRBD1 (6 bases). The ends were cut back, 7 bases at V and 5 bases at J, with 15 bases in the middle. From germline, CDR1 is MNHEY and CDR2 SMNVEV (reference sequence). The length of the CDR3 is 15 residues. The CDR3 bases are TGTGCCAGCAAGCCGGGACAAACCGATAATTCACCCCTCCACTTT. Translated: CASKPGQTDNSPLHF.

This clonotype showed up many times. This chain connects TRBV12-5 to TRBJ1-1; no reliable D call. Per germline, CDR1 LGHNT and CDR2 FRNRAP. The CDR3 spans 16 residues. Trimming shortened V by 1 base and J by 0 bases, and 12 bases separated the two germline ends. CDR3 DNA: TGTGCTAGTGGTTTGGCTTACGGGCAGATGAACACTGAAGCTTTCTTT. Amino acid sequence: CASGLAYGQMNTEAFF.

This clonotype has at least ten counts. V is TRBV12-3 or TRBV12-4 and J is TRBJ2-1, with TRBD2 as a possible D gene (7 bases). CDR3 length: 14 residues. Trimming cost V 8 bases and J 3 bases, with 14 bases left between them. The DNA of the CDR3 is TGTGCCAGCTTTGAGGGGGAGGGCTACAATGAGCAGTTCTTC. Residues: CASFEGEGYNEQFF.

In this sample, this clonotype turned up a few times. This CDR3 reads CASSLASSGIYEQYF. In DNA, the CDR3 is TGTGCCAGCAGCTTAGCGTCTAGCGGGATCTACGAGCAGTACTTC. This chain joins TRBV7-2 and TRBJ2-7, with 9 positions matching TRBD2. There are 15 residues in the CDR3. Germline-derived CDR1 and CDR2 are SGHTA and FQGNSA. V shed 0 bases, J shed 3 bases, and the junction held 3 bases outside the gene matches.

The chain joins TRBV24-1 to TRBJ2-7; D might be TRBD2 (6 bases). The CDR3 length is 13 residues. V lost 0 bases and J 6 bases, leaving 8 bases between the germline ends. The germline V gene has CDR1 KGHDR and CDR2 SFDVKD. As DNA, the CDR3 is TGTGCCACCAGTGATTTGCCCGGGGGCGAGCAGTACTTC. This encodes CATSDLPGGEQYF.

This clonotype was detected ten times or more. The DNA for the CDR3 is TGCGCCAGCAGCTTGGGAGCGGGCCCTAGCACAGATACGCAGTATTTT. The encoded protein is CASSLGAGPSTDTQYF. This chain uses TRBV5-1 with TRBJ2-3, with D perhaps matching TRBD2 (6 bases). This CDR3 is built from 16 residues. Germline CDR1 SGHRS, CDR2 YFSETQ. V lost 0 bases, J lost 0 bases, and 11 bases lay in between.

This clonotype was found a few times. The gene calls are TRBV10-2 and TRBJ2-7, with D possibly matching TRBD2 (5 bases). This CDR3 is 14 amino acids long. The V end was cut by 3 bases, the J end by 2 bases, with 11 bases between. The germline gives CDR1 WSHSY, CDR2 SAAADI. CDR3 nucleotide sequence: TGCGCCAGCAGTGACAAGCGGCTGACCTACGAGCAGTACTTC. This sequence encodes CASSDKRLTYEQYF.

In its sample, this clonotype was seen many times. The CDR3 DNA is TGTGCCAGCAGCTTAGAGGTCGAAGGCACAGATACGCAGTATTTT. Translated: CASSLEVEGTDTQYF. The V and J genes are TRBV7-9 and TRBJ2-3; D remains ambiguous. The CDR3 spans 15 residues. V lost 1 base and J 1 base, leaving 9 bases between the germline ends. Germline V gene lookup returns CDR1 SEHNR and CDR2 FQNEAQ (reference sequence).

Many counts were recorded for this clonotype. The chain couples TRBV20-1 to TRBJ2-7; the match to TRBD1 covers 10 bases. With 3 bases clipped from V and 5 bases from J, the junction kept 10 bases outside the gene matches. The CDR3 extends over 15 amino acids. The germline V gene encodes CDR1 DFQATT and CDR2 SNEGSKA (reference sequence). DNA of the CDR3: TGCAGTGCTAGTGACCGGGACAGGGGCACCCACGAGCAGTACTTC. It encodes CSASDRDRGTHEQYF.

Ten or more counts support this clonotype. The V and J genes are TRBV4-3 and TRBJ2-7, with TRBD2 identical over 10 bases. Germline assignment: CDR1 LGHNA and CDR2 YSLEER. After removal of 3 bases from V and 0 bases from J, the junction contained 5 bases not matched to a gene. This CDR3 has 16 residues. The CDR3, as DNA: TGCGCCAGCAGCCAGGGAGGACTAGCGGACTCCTACGAGCAGTACTTC. Amino acids: CASSQGGLADSYEQYF.

This clonotype was counted at least ten times. This chain joins TRBV5-6 and TRBJ2-5, with 10 bases identical to TRBD2. Germline assignment: CDR1 SGHDT and CDR2 YYEEEE. V lost 1 base to trimming and J lost 3 bases; unmatched junction nucleotides: 0. The CDR3 sequence is 14 residues long. The CDR3 region is CASSLTSGKETQYF. CDR3 DNA sequence: TGTGCCAGCAGCTTGACTAGCGGGAAAGAGACCCAGTACTTC.

This clonotype was seen more than once but under ten times. The CDR3 DNA reads TGTGCCTGGAGTGACAGCACAGATACGCAGTATTTT. Translating gives CAWSDSTDTQYF. The V and J genes are TRBV30 and TRBJ2-3; D is unclear. Trimming removed 1 base at V and 0 bases at J, with 2 bases between. The CDR3 length is 12 residues. The germline V gene has CDR1 GTSNPN and CDR2 SVGIG (reference sequence).

The rearrangement uses TRBV20-1 and TRBJ1-1; TRBD1 is a possible D gene (5 bases). The CDR3 has 17 residues. The V gene's germline CDR1 is DFQATT and CDR2 SNEGSKA (reference sequence). The V end lost 1 base, the J end lost 5 bases, and 23 bases lay between the germline ends. The CDR3 DNA follows: TGCAGTGCTAGAGGGGGACTGACTGACCCAATTTATACTGAAGCTTTCTTT. Amino acids: CSARGGLTDPIYTEAFF.

This clonotype came up a few times. The V call is TRBV12-3 or TRBV12-4, the J call TRBJ1-3; D gene unclear. The ends were cut back, 7 bases at V and 4 bases at J, with 5 bases in the middle. The CDR3 loop spans 11 amino acids. CDR3 sequence (DNA): TGTGCCAGCATGGGGGGAAACACCATATATTTT. It codes for CASMGGNTIYF.

This clonotype was found a few times. The CDR3 protein is CASSYSSGVETQYF. The CDR3 bases are TGTGCCAGCAGTTACTCCTCGGGAGTGGAGACCCAGTACTTC. The rearrangement uses TRBV6-2 or TRBV6-3 and TRBJ2-5, with D possibly being TRBD2 (6 bases). The CDR3 has 14 amino acids. Germline V gene data show CDR1 as MNHEY and CDR2 as SVGEGT. Trimming left V 0 bases short and J 5 bases short, with 10 bases between.

This clonotype was picked up a small number of times. This chain links TRBV18 with TRBJ2-7, with D perhaps given as TRBD1 or TRBD2 (5 bases each). This CDR3 contains 17 residues. Germline CDR1 reads KGHSH; CDR2 reads LQKENI. V was clipped by 6 bases and J by 2 bases, with 23 bases between them. The CDR3 here is CASSPLPTGTVTYEQYF. Here the CDR3 DNA reads TGTGCCAGCTCTCCTTTACCTACCGGGACCGTCACCTACGAGCAGTACTTC. The whole variable domain, filled in from reference TRBV18 and TRBJ2-7, reads NAGVMQNPRHLVRRRGQEARLRCSPMKGHSHVYWYRQLPEEGLKFMVYLQKENIIDESGMPKERFSAEFPKEGPSILRIQQVVRGDSAAYFCASSPLPTGTVTYEQYFGPGTRLTVT.